This T cell receptor (beta chain) was identified in a study of technical replicates of blood from several donors. This clone was seen a handful of times. The V and J ends lost 5 bases and 2 bases, in that order; junction bases with no gene match: 2. Germline V gene lookup returns CDR1 SGHVS and CDR2 FQNEAQ. The CDR3 is made up of 13 amino acids. Sequencing was performed with immunoSEQ multiplex PCR; in TCRdb, only in-frame clones are kept and a portion is missing. The profile covers about 60,000 clones, with 87% appearing a single time and 5.2% taken by the ten largest. The material sequenced was PBMCs. The receptor's source is a human donor in good health. Some clones in this sample may be carry-over from other donors' samples. The chain has TRBV7-8 and TRBJ1-2, with 7 bases lining up with TRBD1. The CDR3 spells CASSPGQNYGYTF. In DNA form, the CDR3 reads TGTGCCAGCAGCCCGGGACAGAACTATGGCTACACCTTC.